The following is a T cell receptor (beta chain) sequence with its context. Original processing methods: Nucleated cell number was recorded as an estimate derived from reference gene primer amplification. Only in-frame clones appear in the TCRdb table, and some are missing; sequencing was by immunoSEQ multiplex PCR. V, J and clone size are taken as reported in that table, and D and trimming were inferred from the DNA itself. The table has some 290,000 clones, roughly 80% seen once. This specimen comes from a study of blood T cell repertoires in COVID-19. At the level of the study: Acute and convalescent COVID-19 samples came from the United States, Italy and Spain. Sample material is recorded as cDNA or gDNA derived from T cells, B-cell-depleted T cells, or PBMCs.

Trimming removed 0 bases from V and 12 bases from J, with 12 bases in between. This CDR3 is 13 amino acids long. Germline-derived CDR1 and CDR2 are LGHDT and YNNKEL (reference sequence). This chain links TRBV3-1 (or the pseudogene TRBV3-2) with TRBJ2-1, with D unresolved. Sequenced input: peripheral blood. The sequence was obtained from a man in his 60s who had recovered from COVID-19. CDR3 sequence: CASSQEAAFGQFF. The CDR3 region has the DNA TGTGCCAGCAGCCAAGAGGCAGCGTTTGGGCAGTTCTTC.